This T cell receptor beta chain originates from a study of shared clonotypes between healthy human individuals. Study-level background: Per donor, CD8 memory used one plate, CD8 naive used two, CD4 memory used three and CD4 naive used three.

The germline V gene has CDR1 SGHDT and CDR2 YYEEEE. This CDR3 spans 14 amino acids. Trimming took 0 bases from V and 3 from J; bases not matched to a gene: 2. Whole-study results and caveats: Generally, estimated richness proved larger in naive subsets than it did in memory subsets. A handful of donors showed sharing of 4.5% to 6% of naive CD4 clonotypes.

Comment on this clone: Its specificity is not known.

Partitioning of CD4+ cells yielded a CD45RA+ naive subset and a CD45RA-negative memory subset. TCRdb's copy holds only in-frame clones and misses some; the assay was immunoSEQ multiplex PCR. The table shows some 1 million clones, with about 74% occurring only once. Material: memory CD4+ T cells sorted from blood. Subset meaning: CD45RA-negative fraction. The chain recombines TRBV5-6 with TRBJ1-2, with 7 nucleotides matching TRBD1. The sequence was collected from a man aged 18-30 years in good health. DNA for the CDR3: TGTGCCAGCAGCTTGGGGAGGGGGCACTATGGCTACACCTTC. This translates into CASSLGRGHYGYTF.